Listed below are T cell receptor beta chains from one sample, sequenced in a study of OX40 agonist ivuxolimab in advanced cancers. Method: immunoSEQ multiplex PCR; TCRdb's copy keeps in-frame clones and lacks some. The sample records 65,000 to 80,000 clones, approximately 81% being singletons. Specimen: CD4+ or CD8+ T cells sorted from blood, collected in a trial of the OX40 agonist ivuxolimab. The source of these receptors is an adult with an advanced solid tumor such as melanoma, head and neck, liver or kidney cancer. CDR3s include the opening cysteine and the closing phenylalanine or tryptophan. Each record gives: V gene, clone size, J gene, D gene, CDR3 DNA, CDR3 protein. A D gene is named only where the DNA matches it firmly. Not all rows give a size; the values are once, few, many and, for expanded clones, a class.

V gene: TRBV5-1; clone size: -; J gene: TRBJ1-3; D gene: -; CDR3 DNA: TGCGCCAGCAGCTTGGCCTTCGGACACGGCGCGTGGCGCGGAAACACCATATATTTT; CDR3 protein: CASSLAFGHGAWRGNTIYF
V gene: TRBV4-2; clone size: -; J gene: TRBJ1-1; D gene: -; CDR3 DNA: TGTGCCAGCAGCCAAGAGGCAGGGCAGGACACTGAAGCTTTCTTT; CDR3 protein: CASSQEAGQDTEAFF
V gene: TRBV29-1; clone size: -; J gene: TRBJ2-1; D gene: -; CDR3 DNA: TGCAGCGTTGAACAACAGGGTAATGAGCAGTTCTTC; CDR3 protein: CSVEQQGNEQFF
V gene: TRBV7-8; clone size: once; J gene: TRBJ2-1; D gene: -; CDR3 DNA: TGTGCCAGCACACAGACTGGGGCTGAGCAGTTCTTC; CDR3 protein: CASTQTGAEQFF
V gene: TRBV18; clone size: -; J gene: TRBJ1-1; D gene: TRBD1; CDR3 DNA: TGTGCCAGCTCATGGGACAGGGCGAACACTGAAGCTTTCTTT; CDR3 protein: CASSWDRANTEAFF
V gene: TRBV18; clone size: -; J gene: TRBJ1-5; D gene: TRBD1; CDR3 DNA: TGTGCCAGCTCCCTCTGGGGACAGGGGGGAGATCAGCCCCAGCATTTT; CDR3 protein: CASSLWGQGGDQPQHF
V gene: TRBV25-1; clone size: -; J gene: TRBJ2-3; D gene: TRBD1; CDR3 DNA: TGTGCCAGCAGTGATAGTCTGGGCAGGGGGCCAGATACGCAGTATTTT; CDR3 protein: CASSDSLGRGPDTQYF
V gene: TRBV18; clone size: -; J gene: TRBJ2-3; D gene: -; CDR3 DNA: TGTGCCAGCTCACGGGACGGCACAGATACGCAGTATTTT; CDR3 protein: CASSRDGTDTQYF
V gene: TRBV25-1; clone size: once; J gene: TRBJ1-6; D gene: TRBD1; CDR3 DNA: TGTGCCAGTTCCCGGACAGGGACCTATAATTCACCCCTCCACTTT; CDR3 protein: CASSRTGTYNSPLHF
V gene: TRBV29-1; clone size: few; J gene: TRBJ1-1; D gene: -; CDR3 DNA: TGCAGCGTTGATGTCACCATGAACACTGAAGCTTTCTTT; CDR3 protein: CSVDVTMNTEAFF
V gene: TRBV18; clone size: -; J gene: TRBJ1-4; D gene: -; CDR3 DNA: TGTGCCAGCTCACCCAGGGTTATGGAGTTGGAAAAACTGTTTTTT; CDR3 protein: CASSPRVMELEKLFF
V gene: TRBV5-1; clone size: -; J gene: TRBJ1-2; D gene: -; CDR3 DNA: TGCGCCAGCAGACTCGTACCAGGGGACGCTAACTATGGCTACACCTTC; CDR3 protein: CASRLVPGDANYGYTF
V gene: TRBV11-2; clone size: -; J gene: TRBJ2-7; D gene: -; CDR3 DNA: TGTGCCAGCAGCCCCCGGACCGCCTACGAGCAGTACTTC; CDR3 protein: CASSPRTAYEQYF
V gene: TRBV9; clone size: -; J gene: TRBJ2-6; D gene: -; CDR3 DNA: TGTGCCAGCAGCGTGAGTCAGGGTTCTGGGGCCAACGTCCTGACTTTC; CDR3 protein: CASSVSQGSGANVLTF
V gene: TRBV7-9; clone size: few; J gene: TRBJ1-2; D gene: -; CDR3 DNA: TGTGCCAGCAGCTTAAGCACAGGCGGTGGCTACACCTTC; CDR3 protein: CASSLSTGGGYTF
V gene: TRBV6-1; clone size: once; J gene: TRBJ1-5; D gene: -; CDR3 DNA: TGTGCCACCCACAGGGGCAATCAGCCCCAGCATTTT; CDR3 protein: CATHRGNQPQHF
V gene: TRBV6-5; clone size: -; J gene: TRBJ1-2; D gene: -; CDR3 DNA: TGTGCCAGCAGTTACTCGACACAAAACTATGGCTACACCTTC; CDR3 protein: CASSYSTQNYGYTF
V gene: TRBV12-5; clone size: -; J gene: TRBJ2-3; D gene: TRBD2; CDR3 DNA: TGTGCTAGCCCGGGGGGGTCAGGCACAGATACGCAGTATTTT; CDR3 protein: CASPGGSGTDTQYF
V gene: TRBV5-5; clone size: -; J gene: TRBJ1-1; D gene: TRBD1; CDR3 DNA: TGTGCCAGCAGCTCCGGACAGGGGAAGCGTGGAGCTTTCTTT; CDR3 protein: CASSSGQGKRGAFF
V gene: TRBV29-1; clone size: few; J gene: TRBJ1-1; D gene: -; CDR3 DNA: TGCAGCGTTGGCAGGGGAGACACTGAAGCTTTCTTT; CDR3 protein: CSVGRGDTEAFF
V gene: TRBV9; clone size: -; J gene: TRBJ1-2; D gene: -; CDR3 DNA: TGTGCCAGCAGCGTAGTTGGGACTTCCCATGGCTACACCTTC; CDR3 protein: CASSVVGTSHGYTF
V gene: TRBV6-6; clone size: -; J gene: TRBJ1-5; D gene: -; CDR3 DNA: TGTGCCAGCAGTTACTCGTCCACCCCCAATCAGCCCCAGCATTTT; CDR3 protein: CASSYSSTPNQPQHF
V gene: TRBV12-5; clone size: -; J gene: TRBJ2-7; D gene: TRBD1; CDR3 DNA: TGTGCTAGTGGTCCCGGGACAGCAGTGGACTCCTACGAGCAGTACTTC; CDR3 protein: CASGPGTAVDSYEQYF
V gene: TRBV6-5; clone size: -; J gene: TRBJ1-5; D gene: -; CDR3 DNA: TGTGCCAGCAGTTACTCGGGCCTGACTGATCAGCCCCAGCATTTT; CDR3 protein: CASSYSGLTDQPQHF
V gene: TRBV11-3; clone size: once; J gene: TRBJ1-2; D gene: -; CDR3 DNA: TGTGCCAGCAGCCTACAGGGTTATGGCTACACCTTC; CDR3 protein: CASSLQGYGYTF
V gene: TRBV19; clone size: -; J gene: TRBJ1-6; D gene: -; CDR3 DNA: TGTGCCAGTAGTATGCCAGAGGGTATCCGGGACGGATATTCACCCCTCCACTTT; CDR3 protein: CASSMPEGIRDGYSPLHF
V gene: TRBV9; clone size: -; J gene: TRBJ1-2; D gene: TRBD1; CDR3 DNA: TGTGCCAGCGGGGACAGGGGGCTGGGCTACACCTTC; CDR3 protein: CASGDRGLGYTF
V gene: TRBV7-2; clone size: -; J gene: TRBJ1-1; D gene: -; CDR3 DNA: TGTGCCAGCAGACGAGGAGGGGATCCGAACACTGAAGCTTTCTTT; CDR3 protein: CASRRGGDPNTEAFF
V gene: TRBV6-1; clone size: -; J gene: TRBJ2-7; D gene: -; CDR3 DNA: TGTGCCAGCAAGGGAAACTCCTACGAGCAGTACTTC; CDR3 protein: CASKGNSYEQYF
V gene: TRBV11-2; clone size: -; J gene: TRBJ1-5; D gene: -; CDR3 DNA: TGCGCCAGCAGCCAAGCTTACGTTACCCATGACAATCAGCCCCAGCATTTT; CDR3 protein: CASSQAYVTHDNQPQHF
V gene: TRBV18; clone size: -; J gene: TRBJ1-1; D gene: -; CDR3 DNA: TGTGCCAGCTCCCCCAGGGAGACTGAAGCTTTCTTT; CDR3 protein: CASSPRETEAFF
V gene: TRBV5-1; clone size: -; J gene: TRBJ1-4; D gene: TRBD1; CDR3 DNA: TGCGCCAGCAGCCAGGGAGGGGACAGCCCTTTAAGGGGAAAACTGTTTTTT; CDR3 protein: CASSQGGDSPLRGKLFF
V gene: TRBV4-1; clone size: -; J gene: TRBJ1-2; D gene: TRBD1; CDR3 DNA: TGCGCCAGCAGCCGACCCCGGGACAGTCTTAACTATGGCTACACCTTC; CDR3 protein: CASSRPRDSLNYGYTF
V gene: TRBV7-9; clone size: -; J gene: TRBJ1-5; D gene: TRBD1; CDR3 DNA: TGTGCCAGCAGCCCATCGGGACAGCTCAATCAGCCCCAGCATTTT; CDR3 protein: CASSPSGQLNQPQHF
V gene: TRBV5-1; clone size: once; J gene: TRBJ1-2; D gene: -; CDR3 DNA: TGCGCCAGCAGCTTGGGTGTGGACACCTATGGCTACACCTTC; CDR3 protein: CASSLGVDTYGYTF
V gene: TRBV4-1; clone size: -; J gene: TRBJ2-5; D gene: TRBD2; CDR3 DNA: TGCGCCAGCAGCCCTGGGCCTAGCGGGGTTGGAGAGACCCAGTACTTC; CDR3 protein: CASSPGPSGVGETQYF
V gene: TRBV25-1; clone size: -; J gene: TRBJ1-1; D gene: TRBD1; CDR3 DNA: TGTGCCAGCAGTGCGGACAGGGGTGACACTGAAGCTTTCTTT; CDR3 protein: CASSADRGDTEAFF
V gene: TRBV6-5; clone size: -; J gene: TRBJ1-4; D gene: TRBD1; CDR3 DNA: TGTGCCAGCAGTCGGGACAGCGGCAGAGAAGAAAAACTGTTTTTT; CDR3 protein: CASSRDSGREEKLFF
V gene: TRBV7-2; clone size: -; J gene: TRBJ1-2; D gene: -; CDR3 DNA: TGTGCCAGCAGCTTAGTTGGGGCTATTAACTATGGCTACACCTTC; CDR3 protein: CASSLVGAINYGYTF
V gene: TRBV5-1; clone size: -; J gene: TRBJ1-5; D gene: -; CDR3 DNA: TGCGCCAGCAGCTTGGTTCCAGCGGGTACCAATCAGCCCCAGCATTTT; CDR3 protein: CASSLVPAGTNQPQHF